This passage covers 15 T cell receptor beta chains from one sample sequenced in a study of cytomegalovirus exposure and HLA in healthy donors. PCR primers comprised 60 Vbeta and 13 Jbeta primers. Assay: immunoSEQ multiplex PCR; the TCRdb copy retains only in-frame clones and omits some. The top ten hold 7.5% to 10% of the sample, which has around 160,000 clones, roughly 88% seen once. Sequenced input: PBMCs. Receptor source: a man younger than 30 in good health and CMV-seropositive.

This chain uses TRBV19 with TRBJ2-3; no clear D. In germline, CDR1 is LNHDA, CDR2 SQIVND (reference sequence). The CDR3 has 13 residues. V was pared by 5 bases and J by 1 base, with 7 bases between. In nucleotides, the CDR3 is TGTGCCAGTAGTGTTCCGGGCACAGATACGCAGTATTTT. It translates to CASSVPGTDTQYF.

In DNA, the CDR3 is TGTGCCAGCAGCTTGGAGGGGGACAGGGCTCCCTATGGCTACACCTTC. Translation: CASSLEGDRAPYGYTF. The rearrangement uses TRBV5-6 and TRBJ1-2; 9 nucleotides agree with TRBD1. The germline V gene has CDR1 SGHDT and CDR2 YYEEEE. V was clipped by 0 bases and J by 4 bases; unmatched bases: 7. The CDR3 contains 16 residues.

V usage is TRBV6-5 and J usage is TRBJ2-1, with a weak D call TRBD1 (5 bases). This CDR3 is built from 14 residues. Trimming took 4 bases from V and 4 from J, leaving 11 bases between them. Looked up from germline, CDR1 is MNHEY and CDR2 is SVGAGI. CDR3 sequence (DNA): TGTGCCAGCAGTTGGACACAGGAGTACAATGAGCAGTTCTTC. Amino acid sequence: CASSWTQEYNEQFF.

The J gene is TRBJ1-3, the V gene TRBV5-1; no firm D call. V was pared by 0 bases and J by 0 bases, with 10 bases between. This CDR3 is 16 amino acids long. Germline CDR1 is SGHRS and CDR2 is YFSETQ. This chain's CDR3 is CASSLDPLVSGNTIYF. The CDR3 DNA reads TGCGCCAGCAGCTTGGACCCTTTAGTCTCTGGAAACACCATATATTTT.

The chain uses TRBV18 and TRBJ2-5; maybe TRBD1 (6 bases). Trimming took off 3 bases at V and 4 bases at J, with 9 bases between the two ends. The CDR3 covers 13 residues. The germline V gene has CDR1 KGHSH and CDR2 LQKENI. This CDR3 is CASSPGHRETQYF. CDR3 in DNA: TGTGCCAGCTCACCGGGACATCGAGAGACCCAGTACTTC.

The chain links TRBV19 to TRBJ2-7, with 7 bases fitting TRBD2. The CDR3 contains 14 residues. V trimming: 1 base; J trimming: 1 base; junction bases outside the gene matches: 1. Germline lookup yields CDR1 LNHDA and CDR2 SQIVND (reference sequence). The CDR3 sequence: CASSIGGGSYEQYF. In DNA form, the CDR3 reads TGTGCCAGTAGTATAGGGGGGGGGTCCTACGAGCAGTACTTC.

V is TRBV10-1 and J is TRBJ1-2, with D tentatively TRBD1 (6 bases). The germline gives CDR1 WNHNN, CDR2 SYGVQD (reference sequence). V was pared by 9 bases and J by 0 bases, with 14 bases between. This CDR3 spans 14 amino acids. Written as DNA, the CDR3 is TGCGCCAGTAAGACAGGAGCCACTAACTATGGCTACACCTTC. Encoded protein: CASKTGATNYGYTF.

The V gene is TRBV11-3, the J gene TRBJ2-1, with D perhaps matching TRBD2 (5 bases). The germline V gene encodes CDR1 SGHNT and CDR2 YENEEA. This CDR3 is built from 13 residues. V was pared by 1 base and J by 5 bases, with 6 bases between. The CDR3: CASSLGENNEQFF. DNA of the CDR3: TGTGCCAGCAGCTTAGGGGAGAACAATGAGCAGTTCTTC.

V gene TRBV6-5 combines with J gene TRBJ1-5; weak D call: TRBD1 (6 bases). With 2 bases removed from V and 6 bases from J, the gap between germline ends came to 11 bases. The CDR3 extends over 14 amino acids. CDR1 is MNHEY and CDR2 is SVGAGI in the germline V gene. DNA of the CDR3: TGTGCCAGCAGTTACCGGACAGAGACTCAGCCCCAGCATTTT. Amino acids: CASSYRTETQPQHF.

V usage is TRBV5-6 and J usage is TRBJ2-5; no firm D call. Trimming took off 10 bases at V and 5 bases at J, with 9 bases between the two ends. Germline V CDR1 and CDR2: SGHDT, YYEEEE. The CDR3 runs to 10 residues. CDR3 loop: CAPKRETQYF. CDR3 nucleotide sequence: TGTGCCCCCAAGAGGGAGACCCAGTACTTC.

The V and J genes are TRBV6-1 and TRBJ1-2; TRBD1 matches at 8 bases. CDR3 length: 15 amino acids. The trim removed 2 bases at V and 7 bases at J, leaving 9 bases unmatched. The germline gives CDR1 MNHNS, CDR2 SASEGT. The CDR3 DNA reads TGTGCCAGCAGTGAAACAGGGGGTGATTTTGGTGGCTACACCTTC. Its protein is CASSETGGDFGGYTF.

The chain joins TRBV5-4 to TRBJ2-7; TRBD1 agrees at 9 bases. This CDR3 has 15 amino acids. V shed 4 bases, J shed 4 bases, and the junction held 9 bases outside the gene matches. Germline V gene lookup returns CDR1 SGHNT and CDR2 YYREEE (reference sequence). The CDR3 sequence is CASSVWDRVTYEQYF. For the CDR3, the DNA is TGTGCCAGCAGCGTTTGGGACAGGGTTACTTACGAGCAGTACTTC.

V gene TRBV2 combines with J gene TRBJ2-1, with 8 bases matching TRBD2. Germline CDR1 is SNHLY and CDR2 is FYNNEI. This CDR3 has 16 residues. Trimming at V came to 4 bases and at J to 5 bases, leaving 10 bases not matched to a gene. CDR3 loop: CASSADGGVGHNEQFF. In nucleotides, the CDR3 is TGTGCCAGCAGTGCGGACGGGGGGGTGGGGCACAATGAGCAGTTCTTC.

The rearrangement uses TRBV29-1 and TRBJ1-1; tentative D call: TRBD1 (5 bases). The ends were cut back, 5 bases at V and 3 bases at J, with 13 bases in the middle. CDR3 size: 13 residues. Per germline, CDR1 SQVTM and CDR2 ANQGSEA. The CDR3 region is CSVYRQGDTEAFF. The CDR3 DNA reads as TGCAGCGTTTATCGGCAGGGCGACACTGAAGCTTTCTTT.

This sequence joins TRBV9 and TRBJ1-1, with TRBD1 as a possible D gene (5 bases). The V and J ends lost 1 base and 0 bases respectively, with 16 bases between them. The V gene's germline CDR1 is SGDLS and CDR2 YYNGEE. This CDR3 has 17 residues. The CDR3 loop is CASSVTGGAGVNTEAFF. CDR3 DNA sequence: TGTGCCAGCAGCGTAACCGGAGGGGCGGGGGTGAACACTGAAGCTTTCTTT.